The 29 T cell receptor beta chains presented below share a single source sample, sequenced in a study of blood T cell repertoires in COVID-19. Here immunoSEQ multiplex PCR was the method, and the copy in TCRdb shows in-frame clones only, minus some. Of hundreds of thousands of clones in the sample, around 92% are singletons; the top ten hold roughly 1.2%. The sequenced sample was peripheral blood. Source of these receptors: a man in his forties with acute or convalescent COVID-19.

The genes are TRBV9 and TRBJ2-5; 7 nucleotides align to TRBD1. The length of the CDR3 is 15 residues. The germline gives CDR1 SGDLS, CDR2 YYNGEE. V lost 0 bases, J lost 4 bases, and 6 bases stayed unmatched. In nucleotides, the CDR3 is TGTGCCAGCAGCGTAGAGGGGGCGCGAGGAGAGACCCAGTACTTC. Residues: CASSVEGARGETQYF.

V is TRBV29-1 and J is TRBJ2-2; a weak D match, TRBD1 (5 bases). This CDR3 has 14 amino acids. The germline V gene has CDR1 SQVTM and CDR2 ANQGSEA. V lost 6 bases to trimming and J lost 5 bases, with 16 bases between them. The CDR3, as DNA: TGCAGCGTATCTTGGCAGGGTCATACCGGGGAGCTGTTTTTT. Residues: CSVSWQGHTGELFF.

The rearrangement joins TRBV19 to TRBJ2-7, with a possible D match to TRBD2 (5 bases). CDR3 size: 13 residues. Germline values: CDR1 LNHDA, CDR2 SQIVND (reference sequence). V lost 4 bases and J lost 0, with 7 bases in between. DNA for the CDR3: TGTGCCAGTAGTAAAGACTACTCCTACGAGCAGTACTTC. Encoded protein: CASSKDYSYEQYF.

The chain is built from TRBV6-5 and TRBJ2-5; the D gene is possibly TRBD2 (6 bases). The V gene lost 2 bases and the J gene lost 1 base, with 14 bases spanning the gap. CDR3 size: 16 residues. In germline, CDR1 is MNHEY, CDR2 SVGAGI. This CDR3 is CASSYGLLSGQETQYF. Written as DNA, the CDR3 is TGTGCCAGCAGTTACGGGCTCCTTAGCGGCCAAGAGACCCAGTACTTC.

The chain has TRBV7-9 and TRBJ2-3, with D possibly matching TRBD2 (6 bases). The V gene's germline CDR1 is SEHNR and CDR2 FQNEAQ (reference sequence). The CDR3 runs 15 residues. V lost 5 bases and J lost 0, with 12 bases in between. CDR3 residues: CASSRDFPSTDTQYF. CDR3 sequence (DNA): TGTGCCAGCAGCCGGGACTTTCCTAGCACAGATACGCAGTATTTT.

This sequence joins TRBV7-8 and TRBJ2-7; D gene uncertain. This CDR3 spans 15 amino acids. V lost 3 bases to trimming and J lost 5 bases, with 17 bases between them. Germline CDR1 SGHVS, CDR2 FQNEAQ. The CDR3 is CASSFRFEANDEQYF. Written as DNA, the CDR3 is TGTGCCAGCAGCTTCCGGTTCGAGGCCAATGACGAGCAGTACTTC.

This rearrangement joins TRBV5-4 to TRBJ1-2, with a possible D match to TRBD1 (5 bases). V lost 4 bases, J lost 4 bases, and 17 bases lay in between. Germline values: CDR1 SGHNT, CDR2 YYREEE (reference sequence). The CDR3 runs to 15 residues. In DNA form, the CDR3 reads TGTGCCAGCAGCCCAACCGGACCGGGGGGCTATGGCTACACCTTC. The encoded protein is CASSPTGPGGYGYTF.

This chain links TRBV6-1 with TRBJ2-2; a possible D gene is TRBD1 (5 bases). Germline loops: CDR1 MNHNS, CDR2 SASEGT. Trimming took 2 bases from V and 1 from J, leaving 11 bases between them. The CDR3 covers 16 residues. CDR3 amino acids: CASSETDTGNTGELFF. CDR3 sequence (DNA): TGTGCCAGCAGTGAAACGGATACAGGGAACACCGGGGAGCTGTTTTTT.

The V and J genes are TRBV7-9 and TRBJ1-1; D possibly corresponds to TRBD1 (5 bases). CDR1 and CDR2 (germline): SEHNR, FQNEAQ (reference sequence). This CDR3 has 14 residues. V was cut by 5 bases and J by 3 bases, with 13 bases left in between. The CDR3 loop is CASSKTWGDTEAFF. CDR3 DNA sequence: TGTGCCAGCAGCAAAACCTGGGGGGACACTGAAGCTTTCTTT.

The CDR3 loop is CASSTGRGSSYEQYF. The CDR3 bases are TGTGCCAGCAGTACCGGACGTGGGAGCTCCTACGAGCAGTACTTC. This chain uses TRBV27 with TRBJ2-7; perhaps TRBD2 as D (5 bases). V lost 5 bases to trimming and J lost 0 bases, with 14 bases between them. Germline V gene sequence: CDR1 MNHEY, CDR2 SMNVEV (reference sequence). The CDR3 extends over 15 amino acids.

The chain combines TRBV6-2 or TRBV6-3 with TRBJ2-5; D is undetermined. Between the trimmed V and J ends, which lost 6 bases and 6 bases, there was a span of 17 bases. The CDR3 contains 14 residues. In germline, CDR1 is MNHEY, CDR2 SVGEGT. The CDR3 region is CASSKEETGKTQYF. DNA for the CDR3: TGTGCCAGCAGCAAAGAGGAGACTGGAAAGACCCAGTACTTC.

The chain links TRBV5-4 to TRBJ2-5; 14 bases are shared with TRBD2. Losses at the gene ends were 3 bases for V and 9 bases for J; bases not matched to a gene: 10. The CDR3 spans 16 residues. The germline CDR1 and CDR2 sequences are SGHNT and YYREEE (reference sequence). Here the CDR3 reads CASSSTSGRAWAAQYF. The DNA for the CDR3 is TGTGCCAGCAGCTCGACTAGCGGGAGGGCCTGGGCCGCCCAGTACTTC.

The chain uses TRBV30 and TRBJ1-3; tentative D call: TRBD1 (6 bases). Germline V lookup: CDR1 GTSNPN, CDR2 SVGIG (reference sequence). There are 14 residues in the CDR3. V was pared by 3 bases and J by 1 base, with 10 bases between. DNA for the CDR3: TGTGCCTGGAGGTTAACAGGGTCTGGAAACACCATATATTTT. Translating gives CAWRLTGSGNTIYF.

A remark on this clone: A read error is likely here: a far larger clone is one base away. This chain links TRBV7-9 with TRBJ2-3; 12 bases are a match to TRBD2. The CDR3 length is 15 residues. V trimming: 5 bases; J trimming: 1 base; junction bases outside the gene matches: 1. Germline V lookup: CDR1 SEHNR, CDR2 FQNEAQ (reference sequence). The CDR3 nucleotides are TGTGCCAGCAGCCGGACTAGCGGGGGCACAGATACGCAGTATTTT. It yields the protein CASSRTSGGTDTQYF.

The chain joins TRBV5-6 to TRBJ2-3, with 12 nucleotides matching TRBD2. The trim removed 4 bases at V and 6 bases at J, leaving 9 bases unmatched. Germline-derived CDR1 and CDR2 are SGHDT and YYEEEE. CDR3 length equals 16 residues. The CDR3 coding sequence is TGTGCCAGCAGCCGCCCTAGCGGGAGGGCCCTTGATACGCAGTATTTT. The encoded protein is CASSRPSGRALDTQYF.

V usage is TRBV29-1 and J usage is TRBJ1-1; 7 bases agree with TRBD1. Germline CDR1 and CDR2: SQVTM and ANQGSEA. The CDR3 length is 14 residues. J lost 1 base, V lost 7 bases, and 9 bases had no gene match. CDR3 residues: CSGNRGAGNTEAFF. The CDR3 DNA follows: TGCAGCGGAAACAGGGGCGCGGGGAACACTGAAGCTTTCTTT.

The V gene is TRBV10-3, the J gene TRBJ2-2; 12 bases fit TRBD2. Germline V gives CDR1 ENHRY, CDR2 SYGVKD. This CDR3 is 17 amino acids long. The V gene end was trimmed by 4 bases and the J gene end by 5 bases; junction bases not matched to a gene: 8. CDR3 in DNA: TGTGCCATCAGTGCCCTAGCGGGGGGGCTGGGGACCGGGGAGCTGTTTTTT. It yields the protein CAISALAGGLGTGELFF.

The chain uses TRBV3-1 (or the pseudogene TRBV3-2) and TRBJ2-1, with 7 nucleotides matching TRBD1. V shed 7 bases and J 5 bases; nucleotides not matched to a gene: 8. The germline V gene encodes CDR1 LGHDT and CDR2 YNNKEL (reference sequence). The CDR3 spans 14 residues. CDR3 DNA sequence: TGTGCCAGCAACTCGGCAGGGGGTCACAATGAGCAGTTCTTC. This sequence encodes CASNSAGGHNEQFF.

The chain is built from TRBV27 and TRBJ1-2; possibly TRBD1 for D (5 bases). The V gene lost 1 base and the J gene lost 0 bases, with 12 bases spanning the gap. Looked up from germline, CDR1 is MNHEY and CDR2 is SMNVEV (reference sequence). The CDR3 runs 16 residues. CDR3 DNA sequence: TGTGCCAGCAGTTTATACCGACAGCCATCTAACTATGGCTACACCTTC. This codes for CASSLYRQPSNYGYTF.

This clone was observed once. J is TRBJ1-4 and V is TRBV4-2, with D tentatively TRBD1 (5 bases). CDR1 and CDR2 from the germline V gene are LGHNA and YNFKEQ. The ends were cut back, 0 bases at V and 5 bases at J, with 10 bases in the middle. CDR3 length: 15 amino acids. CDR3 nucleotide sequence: TGTGCCAGCAGCCAAGATGGAGGGGCCAATGAAAAACTGTTTTTT. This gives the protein CASSQDGGANEKLFF.

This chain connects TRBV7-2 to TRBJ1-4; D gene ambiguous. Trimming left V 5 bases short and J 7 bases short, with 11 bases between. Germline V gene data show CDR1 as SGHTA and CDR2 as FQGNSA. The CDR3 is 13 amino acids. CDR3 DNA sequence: TGTGCCAGCAGCACTCGTGAGGGTGAAAAACTGTTTTTT. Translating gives CASSTREGEKLFF.

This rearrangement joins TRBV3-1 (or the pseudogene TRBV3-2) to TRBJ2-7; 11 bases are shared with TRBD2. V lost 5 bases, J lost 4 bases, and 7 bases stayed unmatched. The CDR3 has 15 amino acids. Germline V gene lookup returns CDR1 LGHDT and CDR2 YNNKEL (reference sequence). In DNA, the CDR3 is TGTGCCAGCAGCTTAAATAGCGGGGGGGCTTACGAGCAGTACTTC. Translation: CASSLNSGGAYEQYF.

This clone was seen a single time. The CDR3 DNA reads as TGTGCCACCAGTACCCAGGGACAGGGGACGGTTGGCTACACCTTC. Translation: CATSTQGQGTVGYTF. V and J are TRBV24-1 and TRBJ1-2; 10 bases agree with TRBD1. V dropped 6 bases and J dropped 7; count of bases not matched to a gene: 10. Germline values: CDR1 KGHDR, CDR2 SFDVKD. The length of the CDR3 is 15 residues.

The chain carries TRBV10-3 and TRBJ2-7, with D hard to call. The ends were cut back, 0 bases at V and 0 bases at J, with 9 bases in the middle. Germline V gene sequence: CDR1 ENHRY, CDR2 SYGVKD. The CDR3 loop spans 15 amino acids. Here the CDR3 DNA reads TGTGCCATCAGTGAGTCGACACGCAGCTCCTACGAGCAGTACTTC. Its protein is CAISESTRSSYEQYF.

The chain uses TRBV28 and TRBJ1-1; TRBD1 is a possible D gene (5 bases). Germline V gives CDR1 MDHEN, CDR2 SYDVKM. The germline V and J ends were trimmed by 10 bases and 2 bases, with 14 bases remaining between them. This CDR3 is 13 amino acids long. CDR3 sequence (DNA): TGTGCCACTCAGCGGGACGGAAACACTGAAGCTTTCTTT. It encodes CATQRDGNTEAFF.

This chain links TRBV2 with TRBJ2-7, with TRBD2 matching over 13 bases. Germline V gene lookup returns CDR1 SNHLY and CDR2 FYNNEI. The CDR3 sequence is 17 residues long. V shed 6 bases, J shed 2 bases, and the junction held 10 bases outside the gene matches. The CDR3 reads CASRALAGGPRTYEQYF. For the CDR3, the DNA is TGTGCCAGCAGAGCACTAGCGGGGGGGCCACGGACCTACGAGCAGTACTTC.

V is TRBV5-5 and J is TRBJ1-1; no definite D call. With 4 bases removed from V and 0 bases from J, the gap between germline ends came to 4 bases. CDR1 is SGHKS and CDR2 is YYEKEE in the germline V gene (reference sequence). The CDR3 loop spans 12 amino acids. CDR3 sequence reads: CASSIMNTEAFF. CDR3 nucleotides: TGTGCCAGCAGCATAATGAACACTGAAGCTTTCTTT. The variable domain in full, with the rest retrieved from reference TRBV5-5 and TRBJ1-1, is DAGVTQSPTHLIKTRGQQVTLRCSPISGHKSVSWYQQVLGQGPQFIFQYYEKEERGRGNFPDRFSARQFPNYSSELNVNALLLGDSALYLCASSIMNTEAFFGQGTRLTVV.

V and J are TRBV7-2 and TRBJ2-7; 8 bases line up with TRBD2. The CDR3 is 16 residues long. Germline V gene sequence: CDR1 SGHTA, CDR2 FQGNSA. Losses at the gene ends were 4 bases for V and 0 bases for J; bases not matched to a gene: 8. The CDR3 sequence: CASSWGLAGSSYEQYF. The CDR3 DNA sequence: TGTGCCAGCAGCTGGGGGCTAGCGGGTAGCTCCTACGAGCAGTACTTC.

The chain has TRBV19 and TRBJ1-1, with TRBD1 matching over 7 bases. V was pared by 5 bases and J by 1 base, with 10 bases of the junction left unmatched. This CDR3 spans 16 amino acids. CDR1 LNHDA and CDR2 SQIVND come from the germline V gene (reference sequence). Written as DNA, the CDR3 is TGTGCCAGTAGTCCCCTCTTTGGGACAGAGAACACTGAAGCTTTCTTT. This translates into CASSPLFGTENTEAFF. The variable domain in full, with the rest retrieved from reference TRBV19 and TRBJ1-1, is DGGITQSPKYLFRKEGQNVTLSCEQNLNHDAMYWYRQDPGQGLRLIYYSQIVNDFQKGDIAEGYSVSREKKESFPLTVTSAQKNPTAFYLCASSPLFGTENTEAFFGQGTRLTVV.